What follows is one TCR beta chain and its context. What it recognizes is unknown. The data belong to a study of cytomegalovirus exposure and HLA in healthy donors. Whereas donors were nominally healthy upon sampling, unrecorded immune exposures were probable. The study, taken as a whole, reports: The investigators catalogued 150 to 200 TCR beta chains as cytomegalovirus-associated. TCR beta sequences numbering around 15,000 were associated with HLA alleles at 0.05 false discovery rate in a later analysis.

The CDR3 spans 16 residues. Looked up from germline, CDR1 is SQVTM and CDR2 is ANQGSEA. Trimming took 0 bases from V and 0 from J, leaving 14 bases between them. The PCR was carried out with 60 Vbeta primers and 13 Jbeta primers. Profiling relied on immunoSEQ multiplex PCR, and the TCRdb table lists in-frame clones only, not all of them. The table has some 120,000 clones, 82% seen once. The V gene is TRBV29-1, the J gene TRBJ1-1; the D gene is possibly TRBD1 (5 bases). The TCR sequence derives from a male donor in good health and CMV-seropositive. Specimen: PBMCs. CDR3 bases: TGCAGCGTTGAAGAAACCCGGGCGGGGGTGAACACTGAAGCTTTCTTT. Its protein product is CSVEETRAGVNTEAFF.